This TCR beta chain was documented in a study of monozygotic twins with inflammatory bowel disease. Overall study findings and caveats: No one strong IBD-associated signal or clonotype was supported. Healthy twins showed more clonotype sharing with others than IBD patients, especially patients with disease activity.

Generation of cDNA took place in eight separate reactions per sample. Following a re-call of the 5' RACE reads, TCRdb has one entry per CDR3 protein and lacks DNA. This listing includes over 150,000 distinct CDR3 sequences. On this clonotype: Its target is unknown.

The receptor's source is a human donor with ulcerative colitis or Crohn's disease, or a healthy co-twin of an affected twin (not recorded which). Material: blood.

This CDR3 is CASSVLAGTDTQYF. The rearrangement uses TRBV6-1 and TRBJ2-3; there is no DNA to check the TCRdb D call of TRBD2. Germline V CDR1 and CDR2: MNHNS, SASEGT. This CDR3 contains 14 residues.